This TCR beta chain is from a study of shared clonotypes between healthy human individuals. Sorted-subset replicate PCR reactions contained 200 ng DNA, corresponding to around 30,000 T cell genomes. Clones were read by immunoSEQ multiplex PCR, and TCRdb kept only the in-frame ones, dropping some. The sample records about 1.4 million clones, roughly 97% being singletons. Concerning this clone: Its antigen is still unknown.

CDR1 and CDR2 (germline): MDHEN, SYDVKM. The CDR3 has 16 amino acids. The V gene end was trimmed by 3 bases and the J gene end by 1 base; junction bases not matched to a gene: 5. Study outcomes and limitations: Naive subsets usually exceeded memory subsets in estimated richness. Among a few donors, about 4.6% of naive CD4 clonotypes were found in common. Rarefaction showed sorted-subset sequencing was incomplete despite large depth.

This TCR was sampled from a man aged 30-40 years in good health. Material: naive CD4+ T cells sorted from blood. As for subset: CD45RA+ positively selected. The chain recombines TRBV28 with TRBJ2-3, with 9 bases matching TRBD1. The CDR3 region is CASSLSDRGRTDTQYF. The CDR3 coding sequence is TGTGCCAGCAGTTTGTCGGACAGGGGACGCACAGATACGCAGTATTTT.